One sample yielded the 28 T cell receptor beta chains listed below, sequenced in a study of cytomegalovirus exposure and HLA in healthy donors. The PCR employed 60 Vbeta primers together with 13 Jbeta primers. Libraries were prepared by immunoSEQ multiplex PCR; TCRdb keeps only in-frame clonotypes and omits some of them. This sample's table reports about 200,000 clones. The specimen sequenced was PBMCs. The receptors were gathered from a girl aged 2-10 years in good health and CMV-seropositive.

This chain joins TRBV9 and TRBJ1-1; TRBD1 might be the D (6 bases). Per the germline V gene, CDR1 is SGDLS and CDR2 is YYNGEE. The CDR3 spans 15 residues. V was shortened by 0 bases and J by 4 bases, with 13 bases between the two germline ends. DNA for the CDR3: TGTGCCAGCAGCGTAGCAGGGGCTTTTAGCACTGAAGCTTTCTTT. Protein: CASSVAGAFSTEAFF.

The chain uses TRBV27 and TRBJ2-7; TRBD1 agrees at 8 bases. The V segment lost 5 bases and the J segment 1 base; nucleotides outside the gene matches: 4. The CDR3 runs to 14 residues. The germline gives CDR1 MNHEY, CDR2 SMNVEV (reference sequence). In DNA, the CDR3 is TGTGCCAGCAGTGAGACAGGGGTATCCTACGAGCAGTACTTC. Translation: CASSETGVSYEQYF.

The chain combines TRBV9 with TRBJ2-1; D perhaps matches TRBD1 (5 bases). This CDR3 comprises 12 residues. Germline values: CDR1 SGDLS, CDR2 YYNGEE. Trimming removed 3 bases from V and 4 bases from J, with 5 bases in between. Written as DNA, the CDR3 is TGTGCCAGCAGCGGACAGTACAATGAGCAGTTCTTC. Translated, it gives CASSGQYNEQFF.

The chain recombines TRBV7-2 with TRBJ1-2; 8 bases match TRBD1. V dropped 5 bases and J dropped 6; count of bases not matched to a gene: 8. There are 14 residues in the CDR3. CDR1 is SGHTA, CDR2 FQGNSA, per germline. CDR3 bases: TGTGCCAGCAGCACACGTAACAGGGGGGATGGCTACACCTTC. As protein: CASSTRNRGDGYTF.

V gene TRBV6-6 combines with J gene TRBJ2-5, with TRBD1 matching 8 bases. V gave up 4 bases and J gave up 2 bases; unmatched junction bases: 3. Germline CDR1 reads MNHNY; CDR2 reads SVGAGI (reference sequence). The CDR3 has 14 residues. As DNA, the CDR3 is TGTGCCAGCAGTTGGTGGACAGGGCAAGAGACCCAGTACTTC. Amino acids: CASSWWTGQETQYF.

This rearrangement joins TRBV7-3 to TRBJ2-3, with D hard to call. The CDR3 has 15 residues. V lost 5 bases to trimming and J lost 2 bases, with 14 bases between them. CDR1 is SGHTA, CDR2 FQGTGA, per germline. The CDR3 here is CASSPSTGPTDTQYF. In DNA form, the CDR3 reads TGTGCCAGCAGCCCCAGCACGGGTCCCACAGATACGCAGTATTTT.

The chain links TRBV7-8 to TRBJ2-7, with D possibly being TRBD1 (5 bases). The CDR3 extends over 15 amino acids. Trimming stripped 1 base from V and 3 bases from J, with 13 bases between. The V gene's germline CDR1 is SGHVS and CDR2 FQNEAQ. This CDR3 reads CASSLGVQGFYEQYF. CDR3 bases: TGTGCCAGCAGCTTAGGGGTCCAGGGTTTCTACGAGCAGTACTTC.

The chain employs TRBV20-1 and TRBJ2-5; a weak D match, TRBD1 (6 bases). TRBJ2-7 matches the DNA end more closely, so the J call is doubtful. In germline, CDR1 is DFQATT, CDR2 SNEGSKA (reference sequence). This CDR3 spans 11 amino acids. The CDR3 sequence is CSAGPGAEQYF. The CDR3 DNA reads TGCAGTGCTGGGCCAGGGGCCGAGCAGTACTTC.

The CDR3, as DNA: TGTGCCAGTAGTATCGGCCCTGCCAGGAATCAGCCCCAGCATTTT. Its protein product is CASSIGPARNQPQHF. The V gene is TRBV19, the J gene TRBJ1-5; no firm D call. Germline V lookup: CDR1 LNHDA, CDR2 SQIVND (reference sequence). The length of the CDR3 is 15 residues. Trimming removed 3 bases from V and 4 bases from J, with 13 bases in between.

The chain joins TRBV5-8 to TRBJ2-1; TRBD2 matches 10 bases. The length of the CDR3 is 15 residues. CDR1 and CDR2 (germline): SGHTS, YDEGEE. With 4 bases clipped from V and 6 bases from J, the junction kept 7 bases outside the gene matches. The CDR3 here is CASSNSGRTSNEQFF. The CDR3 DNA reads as TGTGCCAGCAGCAATAGCGGGAGGACCAGCAATGAGCAGTTCTTC.

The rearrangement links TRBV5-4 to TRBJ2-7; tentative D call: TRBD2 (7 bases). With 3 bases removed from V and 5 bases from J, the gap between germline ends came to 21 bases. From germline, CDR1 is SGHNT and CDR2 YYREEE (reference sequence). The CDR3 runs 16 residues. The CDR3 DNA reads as TGTGCCAGCAGCTGGGGGGGTCGGCAGGGGCATGACGAGCAGTACTTC. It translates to CASSWGGRQGHDEQYF.

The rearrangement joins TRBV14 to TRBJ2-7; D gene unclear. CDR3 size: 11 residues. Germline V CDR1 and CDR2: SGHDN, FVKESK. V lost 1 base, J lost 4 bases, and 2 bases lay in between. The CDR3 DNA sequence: TGTGCCAGCAGCCAAGCATACGAGCAGTACTTC. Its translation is CASSQAYEQYF.

CDR3 in amino acids: CASGAAGTGSEKLFF. The CDR3 DNA reads TGTGCCAGCGGGGCCGCCGGGACAGGGAGTGAAAAACTGTTTTTT. The V and J genes are TRBV27 and TRBJ1-4; 9 bases line up with TRBD1. From germline, CDR1 is MNHEY and CDR2 SMNVEV (reference sequence). V shed 8 bases and J 7 bases; nucleotides not matched to a gene: 11. CDR3 size: 15 residues.

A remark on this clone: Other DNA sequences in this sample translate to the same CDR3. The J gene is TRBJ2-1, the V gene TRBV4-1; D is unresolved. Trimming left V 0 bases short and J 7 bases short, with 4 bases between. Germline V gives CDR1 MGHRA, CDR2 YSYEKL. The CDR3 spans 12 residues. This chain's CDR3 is CASSQDQNEQFF. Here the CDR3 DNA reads TGCGCCAGCAGCCAAGATCAAAATGAGCAGTTCTTC.

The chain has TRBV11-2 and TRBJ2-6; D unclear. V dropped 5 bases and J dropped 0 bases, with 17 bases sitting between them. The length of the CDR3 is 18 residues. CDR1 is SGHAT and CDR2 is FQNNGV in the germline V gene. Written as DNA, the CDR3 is TGTGCCAGCAGCCCCCGTCGTCAGGTTCTCTCTGGGGCCAACGTCCTGACTTTC. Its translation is CASSPRRQVLSGANVLTF.

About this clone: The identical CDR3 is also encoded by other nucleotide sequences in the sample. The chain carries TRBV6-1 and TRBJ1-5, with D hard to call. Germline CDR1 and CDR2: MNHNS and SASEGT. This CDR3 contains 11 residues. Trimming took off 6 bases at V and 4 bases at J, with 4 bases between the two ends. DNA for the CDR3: TGTGCCAGCAGCCAAAATCAGCCCCAGCATTTT. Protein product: CASSQNQPQHF.

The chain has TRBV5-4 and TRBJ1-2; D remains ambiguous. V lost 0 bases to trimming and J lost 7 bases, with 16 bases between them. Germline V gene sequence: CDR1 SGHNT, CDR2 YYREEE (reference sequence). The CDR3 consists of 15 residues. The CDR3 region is CASSLEFRGHGGYTF. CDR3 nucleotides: TGTGCCAGCAGCTTGGAATTCCGAGGGCATGGTGGCTACACCTTC.

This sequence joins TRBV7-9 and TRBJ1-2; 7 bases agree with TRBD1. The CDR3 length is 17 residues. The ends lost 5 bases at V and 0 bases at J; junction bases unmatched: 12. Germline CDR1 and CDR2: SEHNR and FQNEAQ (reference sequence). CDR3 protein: CASSTRQGRVANYGYTF. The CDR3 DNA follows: TGTGCCAGCAGCACTAGACAGGGACGGGTGGCTAACTATGGCTACACCTTC.

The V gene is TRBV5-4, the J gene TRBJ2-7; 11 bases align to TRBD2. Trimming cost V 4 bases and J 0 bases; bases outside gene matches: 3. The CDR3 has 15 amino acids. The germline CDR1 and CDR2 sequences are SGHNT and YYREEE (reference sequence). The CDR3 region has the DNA TGTGCCAGCAGCCTAGCGGGAGGTAGCTCCTACGAGCAGTACTTC. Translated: CASSLAGGSSYEQYF.

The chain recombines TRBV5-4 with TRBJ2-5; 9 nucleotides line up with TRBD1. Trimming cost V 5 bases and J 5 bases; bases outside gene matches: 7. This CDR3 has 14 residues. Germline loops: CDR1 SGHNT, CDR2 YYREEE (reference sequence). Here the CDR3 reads CASSRTGARETQYF. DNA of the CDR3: TGTGCCAGCAGTAGGACAGGGGCGCGGGAGACCCAGTACTTC.

The CDR3 protein is CASSLGTGETQYF. The CDR3 DNA is TGTGCCAGCAGCTTAGGCACAGGAGAGACCCAGTACTTC. The J gene is TRBJ2-5, the V gene TRBV7-9, with a tentative D call TRBD1 (5 bases). Germline values: CDR1 SEHNR, CDR2 FQNEAQ (reference sequence). V gave up 1 base and J gave up 4 bases, with 7 bases separating them. The CDR3 has 13 residues.

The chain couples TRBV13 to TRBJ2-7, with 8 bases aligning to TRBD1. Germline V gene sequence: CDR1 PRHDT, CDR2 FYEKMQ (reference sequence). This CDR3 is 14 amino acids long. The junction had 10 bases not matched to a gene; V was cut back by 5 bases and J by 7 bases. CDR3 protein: CASSTDRALKEQYF. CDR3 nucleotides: TGTGCCAGCAGCACGGACAGGGCCCTGAAGGAGCAGTACTTC.

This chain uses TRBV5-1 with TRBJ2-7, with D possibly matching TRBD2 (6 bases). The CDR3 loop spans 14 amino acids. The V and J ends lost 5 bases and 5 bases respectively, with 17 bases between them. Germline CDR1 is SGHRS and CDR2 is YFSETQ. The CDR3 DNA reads TGCGCCAGCAGTAGACGGGAGATTACCAACGAGCAGTACTTC. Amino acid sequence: CASSRREITNEQYF. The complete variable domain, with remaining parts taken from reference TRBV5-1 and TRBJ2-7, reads KAGVTQTPRYLIKTRGQQVTLSCSPISGHRSVSWYQQTPGQGLQFLFEYFSETQRNKGNFPGRFSGRQFSNSRSEMNVSTLELGDSALYLCASSRREITNEQYFGPGTRLTVT.

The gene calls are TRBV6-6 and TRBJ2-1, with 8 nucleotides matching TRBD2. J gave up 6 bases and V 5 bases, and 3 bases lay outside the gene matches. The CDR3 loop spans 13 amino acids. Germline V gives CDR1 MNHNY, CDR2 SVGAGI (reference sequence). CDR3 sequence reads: CASSTGLANEQFF. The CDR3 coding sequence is TGTGCCAGCAGTACCGGACTAGCCAATGAGCAGTTCTTC.

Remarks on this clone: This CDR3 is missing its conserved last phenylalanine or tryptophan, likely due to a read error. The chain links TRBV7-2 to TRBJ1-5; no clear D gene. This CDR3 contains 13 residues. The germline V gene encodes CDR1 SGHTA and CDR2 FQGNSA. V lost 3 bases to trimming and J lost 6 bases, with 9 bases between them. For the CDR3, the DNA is TGTGCCAGCAGCTTGGCGGGTTTTCAGCCCCAGCATCTT. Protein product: CASSLAGFQPQHL.

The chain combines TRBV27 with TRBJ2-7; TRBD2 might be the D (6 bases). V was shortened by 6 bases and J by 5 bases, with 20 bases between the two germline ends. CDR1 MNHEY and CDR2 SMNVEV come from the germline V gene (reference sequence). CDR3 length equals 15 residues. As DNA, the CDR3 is TGTGCCAGCAGATACCGGGACGCGGGGCTGGACGAGCAGTACTTC. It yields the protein CASRYRDAGLDEQYF.

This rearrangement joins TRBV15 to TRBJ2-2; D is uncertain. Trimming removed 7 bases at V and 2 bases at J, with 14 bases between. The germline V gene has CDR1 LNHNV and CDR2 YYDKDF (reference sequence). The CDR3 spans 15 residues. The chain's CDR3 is CATTLSRLNTGELFF. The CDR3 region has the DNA TGTGCCACCACTCTGTCCCGGTTAAACACCGGGGAGCTGTTTTTT.

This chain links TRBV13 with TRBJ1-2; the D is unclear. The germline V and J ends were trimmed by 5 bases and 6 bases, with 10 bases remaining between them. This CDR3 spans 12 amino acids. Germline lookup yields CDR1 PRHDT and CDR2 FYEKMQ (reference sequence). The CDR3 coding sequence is TGTGCCAGCAGCCGGGGAGGCGATGGCTACACCTTC. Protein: CASSRGGDGYTF.